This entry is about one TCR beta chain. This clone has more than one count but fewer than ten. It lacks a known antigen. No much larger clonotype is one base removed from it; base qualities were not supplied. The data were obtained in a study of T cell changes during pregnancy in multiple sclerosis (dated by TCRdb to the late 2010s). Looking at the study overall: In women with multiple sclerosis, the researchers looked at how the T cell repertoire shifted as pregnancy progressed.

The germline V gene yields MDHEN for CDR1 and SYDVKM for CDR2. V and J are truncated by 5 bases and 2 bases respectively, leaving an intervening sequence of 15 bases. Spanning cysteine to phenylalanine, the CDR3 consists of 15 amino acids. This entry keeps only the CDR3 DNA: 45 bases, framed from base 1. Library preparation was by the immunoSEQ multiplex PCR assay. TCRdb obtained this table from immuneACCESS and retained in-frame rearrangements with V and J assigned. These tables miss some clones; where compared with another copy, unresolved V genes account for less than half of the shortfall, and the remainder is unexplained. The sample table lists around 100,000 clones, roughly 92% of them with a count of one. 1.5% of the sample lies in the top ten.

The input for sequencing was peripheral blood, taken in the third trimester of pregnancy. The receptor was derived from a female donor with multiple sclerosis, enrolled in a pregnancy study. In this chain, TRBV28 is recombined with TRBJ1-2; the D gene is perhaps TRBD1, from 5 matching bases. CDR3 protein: CASSPEDRPNYGYTF. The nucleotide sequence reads TGTGCCAGCAGTCCGGAAGACAGACCCAACTATGGCTACACCTTC.